A selection of T cell receptor beta chains follows, all from one sample in a study of T cell changes during pregnancy in multiple sclerosis. Assay used: immunoSEQ multiplex PCR; TCRdb lists only in-frame clones, some missing. Altogether about 83,000 clones are present, roughly 96% being singletons, with the ten largest covering around 1.1%. The starting material was peripheral blood, obtained in the second trimester of pregnancy. Every receptor here comes from a female donor with multiple sclerosis, enrolled in a pregnancy study. Each CDR3 is given with its conserved first and last residue. A D gene is named only where the DNA matches it firmly. Clone size, where shown, is once, few, many, or a class for clones that have expanded.

d_call,clone_size,j_call,v_call,cdr3_aa,cdr3_nt
NA,NA,TRBJ2-7,TRBV9,CASSPVARTSYEQYF,TGTGCCAGCAGCCCCGTAGCGAGGACTTCCTACGAGCAGTACTTC
NA,NA,TRBJ2-4,TRBV5-1,CASSFQQGGKNIQYF,TGCGCCAGCAGCTTCCAACAGGGTGGCAAAAACATTCAGTACTTC
NA,NA,TRBJ2-1,TRBV25-1,CASSEYRGPHNEQFF,TGTGCCAGCAGTGAATATAGGGGTCCCCACAATGAGCAGTTCTTC
TRBD2,NA,TRBJ2-7,TRBV29-1,CSVVSGSLDEQYF,TGCAGCGTTGTCAGCGGGAGTTTGGACGAGCAGTACTTC
TRBD1,NA,TRBJ2-7,TRBV19,CASSMTGVEQYF,TGTGCCAGTAGTATGACAGGGGTCGAGCAGTACTTC
TRBD2,NA,TRBJ2-3,TRBV30,CAWSGVAGLTTNTDTQYF,TGTGCCTGGAGTGGGGTAGCGGGGCTTACTACTAACACAGATACGCAGTATTTT
NA,few,TRBJ1-4,TRBV19,CASSIQASEKLFF,TGTGCCAGTAGTATACAAGCGAGTGAAAAACTGTTTTTT
NA,NA,TRBJ1-5,TRBV30,CAWRGPSNQPQHF,TGTGCCTGGAGGGGGCCTAGCAATCAGCCCCAGCATTTT
NA,NA,TRBJ1-5,TRBV25-1,CASSTGEHSNQPQHF,TGTGCCAGCAGTACGGGTGAACATAGCAATCAGCCCCAGCATTTT
TRBD2,NA,TRBJ2-2,TRBV7-2,CASSGRLAGLEELFF,TGTGCCAGCAGCGGTAGACTAGCGGGATTGGAGGAGCTGTTTTTT
NA,once,TRBJ1-1,TRBV5-4,CASSLDTMNTEAFF,TGTGCCAGCAGCCTGGACACGATGAACACTGAAGCTTTCTTT
TRBD2,once,TRBJ2-3,TRBV28,CASSSRGLGALTDTQYF,TGTGCCAGCAGCTCGAGGGGACTAGGGGCCCTCACAGATACGCAGTATTTT
TRBD1,NA,TRBJ2-7,TRBV11-2,CASSTRRRGTGISYEQYF,TGTGCCAGCAGCACCAGACGGCGCGGGACAGGGATTTCCTACGAGCAGTACTTC
NA,NA,TRBJ2-7,TRBV27,CASSLSGVGPYEQYF,TGTGCCAGCAGTTTATCGGGAGTGGGCCCCTACGAGCAGTACTTC
TRBD1,NA,TRBJ2-7,TRBV19,CASSTRDRGSYEQYF,TGTGCCAGTAGTACCCGGGACAGGGGCTCCTACGAGCAGTACTTC
NA,once,TRBJ1-4,TRBV5-1,CASSSLTGVTNEKLFF,TGCGCCAGCAGCTCTTTAACCGGAGTAACTAATGAAAAACTGTTTTTT
NA,few,TRBJ2-7,TRBV7-9,CASSYHPRAEDYEQYF,TGTGCCAGCAGCTATCATCCGAGAGCCGAGGACTACGAGCAGTACTTC
NA,once,TRBJ2-2,TRBV29-1,CSAQGNTGELFF,TGCAGCGCCCAGGGGAACACCGGGGAGCTGTTTTTT
NA,once,TRBJ2-5,TRBV7-8,CASSLGRSQETQYF,TGTGCCAGCAGCTTAGGCCGGTCCCAAGAGACCCAGTACTTC
NA,NA,TRBJ2-1,TRBV1,CTSSPSRLAENNEQFF,TGCACCAGCAGCCCGAGCAGACTAGCGGAAAACAATGAGCAGTTCTTC
NA,NA,TRBJ1-5,TRBV6-1,CASRGGRWNQPQHF,TGTGCCAGCAGAGGTGGGAGGTGGAATCAGCCCCAGCATTTT
TRBD1,few,TRBJ1-1,TRBV6-1,CASTDRVYTEAFF,TGTGCCAGCACCGACAGGGTCTACACTGAAGCTTTCTTT